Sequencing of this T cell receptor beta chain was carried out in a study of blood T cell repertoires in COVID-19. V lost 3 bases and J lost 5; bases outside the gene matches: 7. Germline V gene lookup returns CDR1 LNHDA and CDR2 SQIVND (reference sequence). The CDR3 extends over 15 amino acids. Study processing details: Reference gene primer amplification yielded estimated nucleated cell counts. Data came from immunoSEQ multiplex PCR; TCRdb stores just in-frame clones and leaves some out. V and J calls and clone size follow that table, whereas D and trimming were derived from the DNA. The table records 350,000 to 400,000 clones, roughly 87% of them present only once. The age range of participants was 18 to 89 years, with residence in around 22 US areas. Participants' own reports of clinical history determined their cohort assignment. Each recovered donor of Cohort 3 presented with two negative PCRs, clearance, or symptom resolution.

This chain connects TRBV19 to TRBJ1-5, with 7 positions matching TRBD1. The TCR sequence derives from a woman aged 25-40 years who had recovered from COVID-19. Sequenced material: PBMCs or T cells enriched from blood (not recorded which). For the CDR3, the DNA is TGTGCCAGTAGTATTACAGGGGCTGGGGATCAGCCCCAGCATTTT. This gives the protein CASSITGAGDQPQHF.